What follows are 22 T cell receptor beta chains derived from one specimen sequenced in a study. The table came from immunoSEQ multiplex PCR; TCRdb's copy has only in-frame clones and leaves some out. This sample has under 90,000 clones, with around 93% found just once. Sequenced: PBMCs. These receptor sequences come from a man aged 35-49 years with rheumatoid arthritis.

V usage is TRBV28 and J usage is TRBJ1-3, with D possibly being TRBD1 (5 bases). CDR1 and CDR2 from the germline V gene are MDHEN and SYDVKM. The CDR3 has 14 residues. The V gene lost 3 bases and the J gene lost 1 base, with 7 bases spanning the gap. The CDR3 nucleotides read TGTGCCAGCAGTTTCGGGGGTTCTGGAAACACCATATATTTT. Protein product: CASSFGGSGNTIYF.

J is TRBJ2-1 and V is TRBV7-8; 7 bases fit TRBD2. The V gene's germline CDR1 is SGHVS and CDR2 FQNEAQ. V shed 1 base, J shed 3 bases, and the junction held 6 bases outside the gene matches. The CDR3 totals 16 residues. The chain's CDR3 is CASSLVPRGNYNEQFF. CDR3 bases: TGTGCCAGCAGCTTAGTTCCGCGGGGGAACTACAATGAGCAGTTCTTC.

The J gene is TRBJ2-7, the V gene TRBV19; TRBD1 might be the D (6 bases). This CDR3 is built from 16 residues. The ends were cut back, 5 bases at V and 1 base at J, with 18 bases in the middle. CDR1 is LNHDA, CDR2 SQIVND, per germline (reference sequence). In DNA, the CDR3 is TGTGCCAGTAGTCCCCAACGAACAGGGAATTCCTACGAGCAGTACTTC. Residues: CASSPQRTGNSYEQYF.

The V call is TRBV15, the J call TRBJ2-3; 9 nucleotides agree with TRBD2. Germline CDR1 reads LNHNV; CDR2 reads YYDKDF (reference sequence). The CDR3 runs 17 residues. The V segment lost 1 base and the J segment 6 bases; nucleotides outside the gene matches: 11. The CDR3 spells CATSRVGLAGYTDTQYF. DNA for the CDR3: TGTGCCACCAGCAGAGTCGGTCTAGCGGGATATACGGATACGCAGTATTTT.

This sequence joins TRBV29-1 and TRBJ2-7, with a weak D call TRBD2 (5 bases). Trimming left V 4 bases short and J 3 bases short, with 16 bases between. The germline CDR1 and CDR2 sequences are SQVTM and ANQGSEA. The CDR3 is 14 residues long. The CDR3 region has the DNA TGCAGCGTTGCTAAGGTCATGGGGAGCTACGAGCAGTACTTC. Translated, it gives CSVAKVMGSYEQYF.

This chain connects TRBV12-3 or TRBV12-4 to TRBJ1-3; D is unresolved. The V and J ends lost 2 bases and 3 bases respectively, with 2 bases between them. This CDR3 is built from 12 residues. Here the CDR3 DNA reads TGTGCCAGCAGTTTATTTGGAAACACCATATATTTT. This codes for CASSLFGNTIYF.

The count of this clone is one. This sequence joins TRBV18 and TRBJ2-7, with 7 bases aligning to TRBD1. The CDR3 sequence is 16 residues long. The ends lost 3 bases at V and 0 bases at J; junction bases unmatched: 8. Germline V gives CDR1 KGHSH, CDR2 LQKENI. CDR3 nucleotide sequence: TGTGCCAGCTCACCTATACAGGGGTCGAGCTCCTACGAGCAGTACTTC. It translates to CASSPIQGSSSYEQYF.

J is TRBJ2-7 and V is TRBV6-2 or TRBV6-3; possibly TRBD2 for D (6 bases). In germline, CDR1 is MNHEY, CDR2 SVGEGT. V was pared by 4 bases and J by 3 bases, with 7 bases between. This CDR3 region has 12 residues. The CDR3: CASSWGLYEQYF. The CDR3 nucleotides read TGTGCCAGCAGTTGGGGACTCTACGAGCAGTACTTC.

V is TRBV4-1 and J is TRBJ2-1, with TRBD1 identical over 7 bases. The CDR3 is made up of 14 amino acids. V dropped 3 bases and J dropped 8; count of bases not matched to a gene: 7. In germline, CDR1 is MGHRA, CDR2 YSYEKL. CDR3 loop: CASSQETGNYEQFF. The CDR3 bases are TGCGCCAGCAGCCAGGAGACAGGGAATTATGAGCAGTTCTTC.

The chain recombines TRBV6-1 with TRBJ2-3, with TRBD2 matching 10 bases. J was trimmed by 2 bases and V by 0 bases; bases with no gene match: 11. The germline V gene has CDR1 MNHNS and CDR2 SASEGT. CDR3 length equals 19 residues. The CDR3, as DNA: TGTGCCAGCAGTGAAGCCCGTCGGTTTAGCGGGAGGATCACAGATACGCAGTATTTT. Protein product: CASSEARRFSGRITDTQYF.

The J gene is TRBJ1-5, the V gene TRBV27, with D possibly TRBD1 on 5 matching bases. The CDR3 loop spans 14 amino acids. From germline, CDR1 is MNHEY and CDR2 SMNVEV (reference sequence). With 4 bases removed from V and 3 bases from J, the gap between germline ends came to 10 bases. This CDR3 is CASSSAGSNQPQHF. The DNA of the CDR3 is TGTGCCAGCAGTTCAGCAGGGTCCAATCAGCCCCAGCATTTT.

The gene calls are TRBV11-1 and TRBJ2-1; 9 bases line up with TRBD1. The trim removed 5 bases at V and 5 bases at J, leaving 4 bases unmatched. This CDR3 is 14 amino acids long. Looked up from germline, CDR1 is SGHAT and CDR2 is FQDESV (reference sequence). CDR3: CASSPGTGHNEQFF. CDR3 sequence (DNA): TGTGCCAGCAGCCCTGGGACAGGGCACAATGAGCAGTTCTTC.

This chain links TRBV27 with TRBJ2-2; D might be TRBD2 (7 bases). Trimming cost V 5 bases and J 4 bases, with 17 bases left between them. The CDR3 runs to 16 residues. The germline V gene has CDR1 MNHEY and CDR2 SMNVEV (reference sequence). Here the CDR3 reads CASSRGGRDGTGELFF. The DNA for the CDR3 is TGTGCCAGCAGTCGCGGGGGCAGGGATGGCACCGGGGAGCTGTTTTTT.

The chain links TRBV7-9 to TRBJ2-7; D perhaps matches TRBD1 (5 bases). This CDR3 is 13 amino acids long. Germline CDR1 and CDR2: SEHNR and FQNEAQ (reference sequence). V gave up 10 bases and J gave up 0 bases, with 13 bases separating them. The CDR3 bases are TGTGCCACCACTCCGGACAACTCCTACGAGCAGTACTTC. Translating gives CATTPDNSYEQYF. The complete variable domain, with remaining parts taken from reference TRBV7-9 and TRBJ2-7, reads DTGVSQNPRHKITKRGQNVTFRCDPISEHNRLYWYRQTLGQGPEFLTYFQNEAQLEKSRLLSDRFSAERPKGSFSTLEIQRTEQGDSAMYLCATTPDNSYEQYFGPGTRLTVT.

J is TRBJ2-3 and V is TRBV5-4; no clear D. The CDR3 totals 12 residues. Trimming left V 0 bases short and J 6 bases short, with 5 bases between. Germline V gene data show CDR1 as SGHNT and CDR2 as YYREEE (reference sequence). The CDR3 loop is CASSLAMDTQYF. Here the CDR3 DNA reads TGTGCCAGCAGCTTGGCCATGGATACGCAGTATTTT.

The J gene is TRBJ1-2, the V gene TRBV5-5; maybe TRBD1 (6 bases). Germline V CDR1 and CDR2: SGHKS, YYEKEE (reference sequence). This CDR3 spans 16 amino acids. Between the trimmed V and J ends, which lost 2 bases and 7 bases, there was a span of 21 bases. The CDR3 spells CASSFWGRGRRGGYTF. The CDR3 DNA reads TGTGCCAGCAGCTTTTGGGGGCGGGGGCGGAGAGGTGGCTACACCTTC.

The chain is built from TRBV6-2 or TRBV6-3 and TRBJ2-7; possibly TRBD2 for D (5 bases). The V gene lost 4 bases and the J gene lost 4 bases, with 17 bases spanning the gap. The CDR3 extends over 15 amino acids. CDR1 and CDR2 (germline): MNHEY, SVGEGT. The CDR3, as DNA: TGTGCCAGCAGTTCACTACGCCCAACGGGGTACGAGCAGTACTTC. It specifies CASSSLRPTGYEQYF.

The rearrangement uses TRBV7-2 and TRBJ1-6; D is uncertain. CDR1 and CDR2 (germline): SGHTA, FQGNSA. This CDR3 has 14 amino acids. V was trimmed by 3 bases and J by 9 bases, leaving 12 bases between them. This CDR3 reads CASSLVGLSSPLHF. In nucleotides, the CDR3 is TGTGCCAGCAGCTTGGTGGGGTTAAGTTCACCCCTCCACTTT.

The chain recombines TRBV6-5 with TRBJ1-1, with 10 bases aligning to TRBD1. With V trimmed by 1 base and J by 6 bases, 8 bases remained unmatched. The CDR3 sequence is 16 residues long. Looked up from germline, CDR1 is MNHEY and CDR2 is SVGAGI. The CDR3 here is CASSYYWGQGKAEAFF. DNA of the CDR3: TGTGCCAGCAGTTACTATTGGGGACAGGGGAAGGCTGAAGCTTTCTTT.

V gene TRBV27 combines with J gene TRBJ2-1; 10 positions agree with TRBD2. With 5 bases clipped from V and 14 bases from J, the junction kept 9 bases outside the gene matches. Germline lookup yields CDR1 MNHEY and CDR2 SMNVEV (reference sequence). This CDR3 spans 13 amino acids. The CDR3 DNA reads TGTGCCAGCAGTGAGAGCGGGAGGGCCTCGGAGTTCTTC. It specifies CASSESGRASEFF.

This rearrangement joins TRBV9 to TRBJ2-7; 8 bases map to TRBD1. The junction had 3 bases not matched to a gene; V was cut back by 4 bases and J by 0 bases. Germline V lookup: CDR1 SGDLS, CDR2 YYNGEE. The CDR3 loop spans 14 amino acids. CDR3 coding DNA: TGTGCCAGCAGCTCGGACAGGGCCTCCTACGAGCAGTACTTC. Its protein is CASSSDRASYEQYF.

This chain connects TRBV5-1 to TRBJ2-6, with D perhaps TRBD1 (6 bases). Germline V gene lookup returns CDR1 SGHRS and CDR2 YFSETQ. V was clipped by 2 bases and J by 4 bases, with 10 bases between them. The CDR3 loop spans 15 amino acids. The CDR3 loop reads CASSLGGDGANVLTF. The CDR3 DNA reads as TGCGCCAGCAGCTTAGGGGGTGACGGGGCCAACGTCCTGACTTTC. Together with reference TRBV5-1 and TRBJ2-6, the CDR3 gives the full variable domain: KAGVTQTPRYLIKTRGQQVTLSCSPISGHRSVSWYQQTPGQGLQFLFEYFSETQRNKGNFPGRFSGRQFSNSRSEMNVSTLELGDSALYLCASSLGGDGANVLTFGAGSRLTVL.